This note documents a single T cell receptor (beta chain) sequence. CDR3 length: 15 amino acids. Trimming shortened V by 3 bases and J by 1 base, and 13 bases separated the two germline ends. The PCR ran on 60 Vbeta and 13 Jbeta primers. Assay: immunoSEQ multiplex PCR; the TCRdb copy retains only in-frame clones and omits some. This table holds 210,000 or so clones, about three quarters found once. These data originate in a study of cytomegalovirus exposure and HLA in healthy donors. Specimen: PBMCs. This receptor was obtained from an older woman in good health and CMV-seropositive. The V call is TRBV5-3, the J call TRBJ1-1; TRBD1 might be the D (5 bases). TRBV5-3 qualifies as an ORF whose function is uncertain. The CDR3 coding sequence is TGTGCCAGAAGCTCTTGGACATCATCGAACACTGAAGCTTTCTTT. Protein: CARSSWTSSNTEAFF.